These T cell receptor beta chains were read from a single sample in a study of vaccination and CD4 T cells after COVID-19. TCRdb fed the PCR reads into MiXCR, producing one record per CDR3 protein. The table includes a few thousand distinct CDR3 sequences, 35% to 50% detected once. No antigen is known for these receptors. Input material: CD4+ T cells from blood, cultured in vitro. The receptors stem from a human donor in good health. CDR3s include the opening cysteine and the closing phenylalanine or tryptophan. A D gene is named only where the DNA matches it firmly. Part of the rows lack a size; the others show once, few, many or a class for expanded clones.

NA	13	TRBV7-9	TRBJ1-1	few	TGTGCCAGCAGCTTAGGGGGGATCGATGAAGCTTTCTTT	CASSLGGIDEAFF
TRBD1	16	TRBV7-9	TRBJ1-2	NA	TGTGCCACCAACCCAGGGGGCGCAAGGGTAAACTATGGCTACACCTTC	CATNPGGARVNYGYTF
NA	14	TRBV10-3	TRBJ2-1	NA	TGTGCCACGTTGAGACAGGCCTCCTACAATGAGCAGTTCTTC	CATLRQASYNEQFF
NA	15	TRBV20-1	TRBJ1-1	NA	TGCAGTGCTAAAGGACTGGGGGCGCAGAACACTGAAGCTTTCTTT	CSAKGLGAQNTEAFF
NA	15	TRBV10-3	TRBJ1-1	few	TGTGCCATCAGTGATGGGTCCGGGGGCGGAGGTGAAGCTTTCTTT	CAISDGSGGGGEAFF
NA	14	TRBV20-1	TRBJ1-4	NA	TGCAGTGCTAGTTCACATACTAATAATGAAAAACTGTTTTTT	CSASSHTNNEKLFF
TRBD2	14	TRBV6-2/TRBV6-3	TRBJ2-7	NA	TGTGCCAGCAGTTGGACTAGCGGGAGTATAGAGCAGTACTTC	CASSWTSGSIEQYF
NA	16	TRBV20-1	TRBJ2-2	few	TGCAGTGCCGGGACAATAGCGACCCCGAACACCGGGGAGCTGTTTTTT	CSAGTIATPNTGELFF
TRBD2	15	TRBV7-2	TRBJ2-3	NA	TGTGCCAGCAGCTTAGCGAACGGGGGGACAGATACGCAGTATTTT	CASSLANGGTDTQYF
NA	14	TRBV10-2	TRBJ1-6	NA	TGCGCCACCCGAGGGACGGTTAATAATTCACCCCTCCACTTT	CATRGTVNNSPLHF
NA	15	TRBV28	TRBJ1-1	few	TGTGCCAGCAGTTTACCCCCCCGCCAGGGAAGTACGGCTTTCTTT	CASSLPPRQGSTAFF
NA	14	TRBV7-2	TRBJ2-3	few	TGTGCCAGCAGCTTAGACTCGTCCACAGATACGCAGTATTTT	CASSLDSSTDTQYF
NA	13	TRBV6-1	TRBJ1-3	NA	TGTGCCAGCAGATCAGGGGTCGGAAACACCATATATTTT	CASRSGVGNTIYF
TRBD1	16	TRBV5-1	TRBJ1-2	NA	TGCGCCAGCAGCTTGGTGGGACAGGGCCTTAACTATGGCTACACCTTC	CASSLVGQGLNYGYTF
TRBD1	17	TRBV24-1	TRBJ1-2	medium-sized	TGTGCCACCAGTGATTCGCTAGGACAGGGCCCTAGCTATGGCTACACCTTC	CATSDSLGQGPSYGYTF
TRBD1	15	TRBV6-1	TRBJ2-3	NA	TGTGCCAGCAGTGCCCGGGACAGGGCTTCAGATACGCAGTATTTT	CASSARDRASDTQYF
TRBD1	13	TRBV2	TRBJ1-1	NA	TGTGCCAGCAGTGACACAGGGGACTCTGAAGCTTTCTTT	CASSDTGDSEAFF
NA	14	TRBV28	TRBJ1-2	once	TGTGCCAGCAGCACACTTTTAGCTAACTATGGCTACACCTTC	CASSTLLANYGYTF
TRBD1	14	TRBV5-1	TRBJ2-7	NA	TGCGCCAGCAGCGCCGGGACAGACCTCTACGAGCAGTACTTC	CASSAGTDLYEQYF
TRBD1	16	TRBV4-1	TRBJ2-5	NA	TGCGCCAGCAGCCAAGGCAGCAGGGGGTCCCAAGAGACCCAGTACTTC	CASSQGSRGSQETQYF